One sample yielded the 27 T cell receptor beta chains listed below, sequenced in a study of blood T cell repertoires in COVID-19. TCRdb's copy holds only in-frame clones and misses some; the assay was immunoSEQ multiplex PCR. The sample contains about 150,000 clones, approximately 84% of which appear only once. Sequenced: PBMCs or T cells enriched from blood (not recorded which). These receptors were obtained from a woman aged 45 to 65 who had recovered from COVID-19.

The rearrangement links TRBV24-1 to TRBJ1-5, with D maybe TRBD1 (6 bases). The CDR3 contains 18 residues. Looked up from germline, CDR1 is KGHDR and CDR2 is SFDVKD. Trimming removed 3 bases from V and 0 bases from J, with 17 bases in between. The DNA for the CDR3 is TGTGCCACCAGTGATAATGGACAGCCGCTTTATAGCAATCAGCCCCAGCATTTT. Protein: CATSDNGQPLYSNQPQHF.

The V gene is TRBV2, the J gene TRBJ1-1; a weak D match, TRBD1 (6 bases). CDR3 length equals 14 residues. Germline CDR1 reads SNHLY; CDR2 reads FYNNEI. V gave up 6 bases and J gave up 4 bases, with 15 bases separating them. The CDR3 coding sequence is TGTGCCAGCAGGAGTACAGGGATAGGCACTGAAGCTTTCTTT. It specifies CASRSTGIGTEAFF.

The CDR3 reads CASSPFGLHDNEQFF. Here the CDR3 DNA reads TGTGCCAGCTCACCTTTCGGACTTCACGACAATGAGCAGTTCTTC. The chain couples TRBV18 to TRBJ2-1; perhaps TRBD2 as D (5 bases). Trimming cost V 3 bases and J 5 bases, with 14 bases left between them. This CDR3 spans 15 amino acids. Germline values: CDR1 KGHSH, CDR2 LQKENI.

V and J are TRBV29-1 and TRBJ2-5; 8 nucleotides line up with TRBD1. The CDR3 loop spans 12 amino acids. With 6 bases clipped from V and 5 bases from J, the junction kept 5 bases outside the gene matches. CDR1 is SQVTM and CDR2 is ANQGSEA in the germline V gene. The CDR3 protein is CSVANRGETQYF. The CDR3 DNA is TGCAGCGTGGCAAACAGGGGGGAGACCCAGTACTTC.

The genes are TRBV6-5 and TRBJ1-1; D perhaps matches TRBD1 (6 bases). Germline CDR1 reads MNHEY; CDR2 reads SVGAGI. V lost 0 bases, J lost 4 bases, and 15 bases lay in between. The CDR3 extends over 16 amino acids. In DNA form, the CDR3 reads TGTGCCAGCAGTTACTCGGACAGCGTGGGAATCACTGAAGCTTTCTTT. As protein: CASSYSDSVGITEAFF.

The J gene is TRBJ2-7, the V gene TRBV27, with D possibly being TRBD1 (5 bases). Looked up from germline, CDR1 is MNHEY and CDR2 is SMNVEV (reference sequence). CDR3 length: 14 residues. The V end was cut by 6 bases, the J end by 0 bases, with 12 bases between. Here the CDR3 DNA reads TGTGCCAGCAGCGTGTACGACAGCTCCTACGAGCAGTACTTC. It codes for CASSVYDSSYEQYF.

The chain carries TRBV7-9 and TRBJ1-3, with 10 bases fitting TRBD1. The V gene's germline CDR1 is SEHNR and CDR2 FQNEAQ (reference sequence). This CDR3 region has 17 residues. The V gene end was trimmed by 5 bases and the J gene end by 0 bases; junction bases not matched to a gene: 7. The CDR3 nucleotides are TGTGCCAGCAGCGCGGGACAGGGGAAGCGCTCTGGAAACACCATATATTTT. It translates to CASSAGQGKRSGNTIYF.

The CDR3, as DNA: TGTGCCAGCAGCCAAGAAAGGGGGTTCTACAATGAGCAGTTCTTC. Translation: CASSQERGFYNEQFF. This chain links TRBV3-1 (or the pseudogene TRBV3-2) with TRBJ2-1, with a weak D call TRBD1 (6 bases). The CDR3 loop spans 15 amino acids. V dropped 0 bases and J dropped 3 bases, with 9 bases sitting between them. CDR1 is LGHDT, CDR2 YNNKEL, per germline (reference sequence).

This chain joins TRBV3-1 (or the pseudogene TRBV3-2) and TRBJ1-1, with D possibly TRBD1 on 5 matching bases. This CDR3 contains 15 residues. Germline assignment: CDR1 LGHDT and CDR2 YNNKEL (reference sequence). Trimming took 3 bases from V and 3 from J, leaving 14 bases between them. The CDR3 DNA is TGTGCCAGCAGCCAGTGGGGTATAGGGGACACTGAAGCTTTCTTT. This encodes CASSQWGIGDTEAFF.

The rearrangement links TRBV7-2 to TRBJ2-7; 8 nucleotides match TRBD2. The CDR3 contains 15 residues. Losses at the gene ends were 4 bases for V and 3 bases for J; bases not matched to a gene: 8. The germline V gene has CDR1 SGHTA and CDR2 FQGNSA. The CDR3 loop reads CASSSTTGTSYEQYF. For the CDR3, the DNA is TGTGCCAGCAGCTCAACCACCGGGACTAGCTACGAGCAGTACTTC.

V and J are TRBV7-2 and TRBJ2-2; D is unresolved. CDR1 and CDR2 from the germline V gene are SGHTA and FQGNSA. V lost 0 bases and J lost 8, with 4 bases in between. This CDR3 spans 12 amino acids. The CDR3 region has the DNA TGTGCCAGCAGCTTAGCCGGGGGGGAGCTGTTTTTT. This translates into CASSLAGGELFF.

The chain couples TRBV27 to TRBJ2-7, with 8 bases identical to TRBD2. Germline V gives CDR1 MNHEY, CDR2 SMNVEV (reference sequence). V shed 5 bases and J 2 bases; nucleotides not matched to a gene: 5. This CDR3 has 14 amino acids. As DNA, the CDR3 is TGTGCCAGCAGTCGGACTAGCCAAGCCTACGAGCAGTACTTC. This codes for CASSRTSQAYEQYF.

The rearrangement uses TRBV7-8 and TRBJ1-5, with a possible D match to TRBD1 (6 bases). Per germline, CDR1 SGHVS and CDR2 FQNEAQ. CDR3 length equals 16 residues. V lost 1 base and J lost 6, with 16 bases in between. The chain's CDR3 is CASSLGRQVRGQPQHF. The DNA of the CDR3 is TGTGCCAGCAGCTTAGGAAGACAGGTTCGAGGTCAGCCCCAGCATTTT.

The rearrangement uses TRBV10-1 and TRBJ2-3; 10 bases map to TRBD2. V gave up 2 bases and J gave up 2 bases; unmatched junction bases: 7. This CDR3 region has 17 residues. Per germline, CDR1 WNHNN and CDR2 SYGVQD (reference sequence). The CDR3 protein is CASSERTSGRNTDTQYF. The CDR3 region has the DNA TGCGCCAGCAGTGAGAGGACTAGCGGAAGAAACACAGATACGCAGTATTTT.

The rearrangement joins TRBV3-1 (or the pseudogene TRBV3-2) to TRBJ1-2; possibly TRBD1 for D (5 bases). This CDR3 is 16 amino acids long. Germline lookup yields CDR1 LGHDT and CDR2 YNNKEL (reference sequence). Trimming left V 6 bases short and J 5 bases short, with 22 bases between. CDR3 in DNA: TGTGCCAGCAGACTCGATTGTGGGAGGGGATTTTATGGCTACACCTTC. Encoded protein: CASRLDCGRGFYGYTF.

This clone appeared once. The chain uses TRBV20-1 and TRBJ2-3; 8 bases match TRBD1. CDR3 length: 20 residues. The trim removed 3 bases at V and 4 bases at J, leaving 24 bases unmatched. Germline V gene lookup returns CDR1 DFQATT and CDR2 SNEGSKA (reference sequence). The CDR3 DNA is TGCAGTGCTAGTCCCTACTCCTACGGGACAGGTGACCTTGAAGCAGATACGCAGTATTTT. Its protein product is CSASPYSYGTGDLEADTQYF.

The J gene is TRBJ1-4, the V gene TRBV2; D unresolved. Germline V gene lookup returns CDR1 SNHLY and CDR2 FYNNEI. V lost 3 bases and J 5 bases, leaving 7 bases between the germline ends. This CDR3 has 13 amino acids. The CDR3 region has the DNA TGTGCCAGCAGTGACCTTTTAAATGAAAAACTGTTTTTT. Protein product: CASSDLLNEKLFF.

V usage is TRBV7-2 and J usage is TRBJ1-5; D gene uncertain. This CDR3 comprises 16 residues. Trimming pared 2 bases from V and 5 bases from J, leaving 16 bases between. In germline, CDR1 is SGHTA, CDR2 FQGNSA. CDR3 DNA sequence: TGTGCCAGCAGCTTAAGGTACGCCGGCGGGGATCAGCCCCAGCATTTT. Its protein product is CASSLRYAGGDQPQHF.

This clone showed up just once. V and J are TRBV5-4 and TRBJ2-1, with D tentatively TRBD2 (6 bases). Germline assignment: CDR1 SGHNT and CDR2 YYREEE (reference sequence). CDR3 length: 17 residues. V was trimmed by 2 bases and J by 4 bases, leaving 19 bases between them. CDR3 sequence: CASSLQGGTDGYNEQFF. CDR3 in DNA: TGTGCCAGCAGCTTACAAGGCGGGACGGATGGGTACAATGAGCAGTTCTTC.

This chain uses TRBV5-4 with TRBJ2-5; weak D call: TRBD2 (6 bases). The CDR3 contains 14 residues. Germline V gene lookup returns CDR1 SGHNT and CDR2 YYREEE (reference sequence). V was trimmed by 3 bases and J by 4 bases, leaving 13 bases between them. Here the CDR3 DNA reads TGTGCCAGCAGCTCCGGGACTGTAGGAGAGACCCAGTACTTC. It is translated as CASSSGTVGETQYF.

The rearrangement links TRBV30 to TRBJ2-3; TRBD2 aligns across 9 bases. The CDR3 totals 15 residues. CDR1 and CDR2 from the germline V gene are GTSNPN and SVGIG (reference sequence). V lost 4 bases and J lost 2; bases outside the gene matches: 7. This CDR3 reads CAWTPLAGNTDTQYF. Here the CDR3 DNA reads TGTGCCTGGACCCCCCTAGCGGGAAACACAGATACGCAGTATTTT.

A single count supports this clone. V usage is TRBV18 and J usage is TRBJ2-3; D perhaps matches TRBD2 (6 bases). Germline values: CDR1 KGHSH, CDR2 LQKENI. The CDR3 spans 13 residues. V lost 8 bases to trimming and J lost 6 bases, with 15 bases between them. CDR3 sequence: CASARREGDTQYF. The CDR3 coding sequence is TGTGCCAGCGCAAGGCGGGAAGGCGATACGCAGTATTTT.

The V and J genes are TRBV28 and TRBJ2-6, with a weak D call TRBD1 (5 bases). Looked up from germline, CDR1 is MDHEN and CDR2 is SYDVKM. The length of the CDR3 is 16 residues. V was trimmed by 4 bases and J by 3 bases, leaving 13 bases between them. The CDR3 here is CASSSQGADGANVLTF. CDR3 nucleotides: TGTGCCAGCAGTTCGCAAGGGGCGGATGGGGCCAACGTCCTGACTTTC.

The chain is built from TRBV27 and TRBJ2-1, with D uncertain. CDR3 size: 15 residues. V was pared by 5 bases and J by 5 bases, with 16 bases between. Germline CDR1 MNHEY, CDR2 SMNVEV (reference sequence). Here the CDR3 reads CASSVDSRVHNEQFF. The CDR3 DNA reads as TGTGCCAGCAGTGTCGACTCTAGAGTCCACAATGAGCAGTTCTTC.

V and J are TRBV28 and TRBJ2-3; D perhaps matches TRBD2 (5 bases). V dropped 2 bases and J dropped 4 bases, with 19 bases sitting between them. This CDR3 region has 17 residues. Germline V gene sequence: CDR1 MDHEN, CDR2 SYDVKM. In DNA form, the CDR3 reads TGTGCCAGCAGTTTAATTTGGATGGGAGTCGGGGCAGATACGCAGTATTTT. Translation: CASSLIWMGVGADTQYF.

The chain joins TRBV3-1 (or the pseudogene TRBV3-2) to TRBJ1-4; tentatively, D is TRBD1 (5 bases). The CDR3 is 14 amino acids. V was clipped by 3 bases and J by 3 bases, with 8 bases between them. Germline V gene data show CDR1 as LGHDT and CDR2 as YNNKEL (reference sequence). CDR3 residues: CASSQRGPNEKLFF. As DNA, the CDR3 is TGTGCCAGCAGCCAGCGGGGCCCTAATGAAAAACTGTTTTTT.

The V call is TRBV3-1 (or the pseudogene TRBV3-2), the J call TRBJ2-4; TRBD1 is a possible D gene (6 bases). This CDR3 region has 14 residues. The ends were cut back, 2 bases at V and 16 bases at J, with 21 bases in the middle. Germline assignment: CDR1 LGHDT and CDR2 YNNKEL (reference sequence). The CDR3 here is CASSQLDRRSDTYF. Here the CDR3 DNA reads TGTGCCAGCAGCCAATTAGACAGGCGTTCCGATACTTACTTC.